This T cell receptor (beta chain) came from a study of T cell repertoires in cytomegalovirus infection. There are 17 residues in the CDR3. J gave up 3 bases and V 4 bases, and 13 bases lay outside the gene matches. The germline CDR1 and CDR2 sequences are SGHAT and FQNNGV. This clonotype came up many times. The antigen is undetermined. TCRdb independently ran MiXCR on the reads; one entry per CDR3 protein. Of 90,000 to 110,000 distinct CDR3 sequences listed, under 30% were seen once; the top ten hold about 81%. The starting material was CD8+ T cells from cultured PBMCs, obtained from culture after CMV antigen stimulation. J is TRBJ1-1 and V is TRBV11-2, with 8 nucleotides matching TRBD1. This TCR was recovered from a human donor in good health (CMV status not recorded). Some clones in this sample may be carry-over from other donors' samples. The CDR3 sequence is CASSSGRTGIPHTEAFF. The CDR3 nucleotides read TGTGCCAGCAGCTCGGGCCGGACAGGGATTCCTCACACTGAAGCTTTCTTT.